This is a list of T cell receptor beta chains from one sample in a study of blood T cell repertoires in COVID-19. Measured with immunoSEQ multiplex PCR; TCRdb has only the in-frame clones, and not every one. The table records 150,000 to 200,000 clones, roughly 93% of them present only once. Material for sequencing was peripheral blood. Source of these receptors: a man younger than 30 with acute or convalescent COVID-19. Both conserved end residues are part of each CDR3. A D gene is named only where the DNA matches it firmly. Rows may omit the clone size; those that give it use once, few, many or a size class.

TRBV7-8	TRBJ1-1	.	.	CASSLSGFTEAFF	TGTGCCAGCAGCTTATCCGGTTTCACTGAAGCTTTCTTT
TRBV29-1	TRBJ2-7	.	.	CSVDLANEQYF	TGCAGCGTTGACCTAGCTAACGAGCAGTACTTC
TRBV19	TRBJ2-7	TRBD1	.	CASRLRDRVHEQYF	TGTGCCAGTAGACTCCGGGACAGGGTCCACGAGCAGTACTTC
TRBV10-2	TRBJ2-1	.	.	CASSVNNEQFF	TGCGCCAGCAGTGTAAACAATGAGCAGTTCTTC
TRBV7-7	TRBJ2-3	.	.	CASSLGTRRINTCTDTQYF	TGTGCCAGCAGCTTAGGGACAAGGCGGATCAACACGTGCACAGATACGCAGTATTTT
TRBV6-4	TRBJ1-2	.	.	CASSDNSNYGYTF	TGTGCCAGCAGTGACAACAGTAACTATGGCTACACCTTC
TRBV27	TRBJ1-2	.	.	CASSFRSNYGYTF	TGTGCCAGCAGTTTTAGGAGTAACTATGGCTACACCTTC
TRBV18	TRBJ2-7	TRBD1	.	CASSKTGMVSYEQYF	TGTGCCAGCTCAAAGACAGGGATGGTCTCCTACGAGCAGTACTTC
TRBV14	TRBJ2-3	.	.	CASSQWRGPSSTDTQYF	TGTGCCAGCAGCCAGTGGAGAGGGCCGAGTAGCACAGATACGCAGTATTTT
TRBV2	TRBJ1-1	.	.	CASSDGGGYTEAFF	TGTGCCAGCAGTGATGGGGGGGGTTATACTGAAGCTTTCTTT
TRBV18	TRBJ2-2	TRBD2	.	CASRRTSGRTNTGELFF	TGTGCCAGCCGGCGGACTAGCGGGAGGACGAACACCGGGGAGCTGTTTTTT
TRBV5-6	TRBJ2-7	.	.	CASSEAGPLGEQYF	TGTGCCAGCAGCGAAGCGGGTCCCCTGGGCGAGCAGTACTTC
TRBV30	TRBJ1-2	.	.	CAWSVPGQGSYGYTF	TGTGCCTGGAGTGTACCGGGGCAGGGGAGTTATGGCTACACCTTC
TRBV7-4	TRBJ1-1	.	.	CASSPGVYTEAFF	TGTGCCAGCAGCCCCGGGGTTTACACTGAAGCTTTCTTT
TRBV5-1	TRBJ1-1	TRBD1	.	CASSSDRDTEAFF	TGCGCCAGCAGCTCGGACAGGGACACTGAAGCTTTCTTT
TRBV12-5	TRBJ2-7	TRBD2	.	CASGEPGLAGGPYEQYF	TGTGCTAGTGGTGAACCGGGACTAGCGGGAGGCCCCTACGAGCAGTACTTC
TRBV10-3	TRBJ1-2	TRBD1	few	CAITLGQDGGYTF	TGTGCCATCACCTTAGGACAGGACGGTGGCTACACCTTC
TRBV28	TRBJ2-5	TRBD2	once	CASSGPRTSAQETQYF	TGTGCCAGCAGTGGACCCCGGACTAGCGCACAAGAGACCCAGTACTTC
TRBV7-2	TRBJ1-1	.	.	CASSFLRIRNTEAFF	TGTGCCAGCAGCTTTCTGCGCATACGGAACACTGAAGCTTTCTTT
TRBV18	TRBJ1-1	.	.	CASTPLEEGTEAFF	TGTGCCAGTACCCCTCTAGAGGAGGGAACTGAAGCTTTCTTT
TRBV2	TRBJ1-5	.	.	CASSAGTNHQPQHF	TGTGCCAGCAGTGCAGGGACAAACCATCAGCCCCAGCATTTT
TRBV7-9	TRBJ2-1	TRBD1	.	CASSLPRQGFYNEQFF	TGTGCCAGCAGCTTACCCCGACAGGGTTTTTACAATGAGCAGTTCTTC
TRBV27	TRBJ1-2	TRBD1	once	CASSLDRDYGYTF	TGTGCCAGCAGTCTGGACAGGGACTATGGCTACACCTTC
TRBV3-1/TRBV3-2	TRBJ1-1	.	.	CASSPRTVNTEAFF	TGTGCCAGCAGCCCTCGGACAGTGAACACTGAAGCTTTCTTT
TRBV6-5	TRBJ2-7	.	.	CASSPGHPQGEQYF	TGTGCCAGCAGCCCCGGACATCCCCAGGGCGAGCAGTACTTC
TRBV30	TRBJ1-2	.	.	CAWSGRGYGYTF	TGTGCCTGGAGTGGGAGAGGCTATGGCTACACCTTC
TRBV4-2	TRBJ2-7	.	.	CASSQERVPYEQYF	TGTGCCAGCAGCCAAGAGAGGGTTCCTTACGAGCAGTACTTC
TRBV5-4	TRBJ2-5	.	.	CASSLAGSGRGETQYF	TGTGCCAGCAGCTTGGCAGGTAGTGGGCGCGGGGAGACCCAGTACTTC
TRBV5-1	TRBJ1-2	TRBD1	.	CASSYSPGQGVGGYTF	TGCGCCAGCAGCTATTCACCGGGACAGGGAGTCGGGGGCTACACCTTC
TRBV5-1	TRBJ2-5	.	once	CASSQDRTQETQYF	TGCGCCAGCAGCCAAGACAGGACCCAAGAGACCCAGTACTTC
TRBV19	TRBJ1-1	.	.	CASSTGETEAFF	TGTGCCAGTAGTACAGGGGAGACTGAAGCTTTCTTT
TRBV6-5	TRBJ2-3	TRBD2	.	CASGLAGGINTQYF	TGTGCCAGTGGACTAGCGGGGGGGATAAATACGCAGTATTTT
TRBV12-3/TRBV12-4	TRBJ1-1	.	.	CASSYGVRTEAFF	TGTGCCAGCAGTTACGGGGTCCGCACTGAAGCTTTCTTT
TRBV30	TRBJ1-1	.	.	CAWSWEGSTEAFF	TGTGCCTGGAGTTGGGAGGGAAGCACTGAAGCTTTCTTT
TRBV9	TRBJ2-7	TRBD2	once	CASSVVPTSGRAPDYEQYF	TGTGCCAGCAGCGTAGTCCCGACTAGCGGGAGGGCCCCCGACTACGAGCAGTACTTC
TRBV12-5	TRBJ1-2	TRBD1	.	CASGLISGQLYGYTF	TGTGCTAGTGGTCTAATTTCGGGACAGCTATATGGCTACACCTTC
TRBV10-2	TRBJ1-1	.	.	CASSESKPGGGNTEAFF	TGCGCCAGCAGTGAGTCCAAACCTGGCGGGGGCAACACTGAAGCTTTCTTT
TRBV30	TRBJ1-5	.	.	CAWSPAPSGTKIHQPQHF	TGTGCCTGGAGCCCAGCACCTTCCGGGACAAAGATACATCAGCCCCAGCATTTT
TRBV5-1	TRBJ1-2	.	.	CASSSRGYGYTF	TGCGCCAGCAGCTCCCGCGGCTATGGCTACACCTTC
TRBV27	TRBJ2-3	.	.	CASSLGGFADTQYF	TGTGCCAGCAGTTTAGGGGGCTTCGCAGATACGCAGTATTTT
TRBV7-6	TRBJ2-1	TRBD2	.	CASSLGLAGPGNEQFF	TGTGCCAGCTCCTTAGGACTAGCGGGGCCGGGGAATGAGCAGTTCTTC
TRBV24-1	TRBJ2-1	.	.	CATSDPPQVNEQFF	TGTGCCACCAGTGACCCACCTCAGGTAAATGAGCAGTTCTTC
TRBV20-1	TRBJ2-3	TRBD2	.	CSASHPPGTRNTDTQYF	TGCAGTGCTAGTCACCCCCCCGGGACTAGAAACACAGATACGCAGTATTTT
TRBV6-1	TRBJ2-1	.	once	CASSYGQLNEQFF	TGTGCCAGCAGCTACGGACAGCTCAATGAGCAGTTCTTC
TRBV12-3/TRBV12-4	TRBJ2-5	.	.	CASSLRPQETQYF	TGTGCCAGCAGTTTGCGGCCGCAAGAGACCCAGTACTTC
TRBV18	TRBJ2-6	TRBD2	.	CASSEAGAGANVLTF	TGTGCCAGCTCGGAGGCGGGAGCTGGGGCCAACGTCCTGACTTTC
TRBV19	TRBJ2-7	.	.	CATRHGESYEQYF	TGTGCCACCCGACATGGTGAGAGCTACGAGCAGTACTTC
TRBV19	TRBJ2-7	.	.	CASSQTGASTEQYF	TGTGCCAGTAGCCAGACAGGTGCTTCTACCGAGCAGTACTTC
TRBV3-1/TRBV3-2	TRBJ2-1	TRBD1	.	CASRTQGAGPYNEQFF	TGTGCCAGCAGAACACAGGGGGCAGGACCCTACAATGAGCAGTTCTTC
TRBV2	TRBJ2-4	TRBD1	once	CASRRGTARAKNIQYF	TGTGCCAGCCGACGAGGGACAGCGAGGGCCAAAAACATTCAGTACTTC
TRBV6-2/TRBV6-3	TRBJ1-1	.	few	CASSYSPGLATEAFF	TGTGCCAGCAGTTACTCTCCAGGGTTGGCCACTGAAGCTTTCTTT
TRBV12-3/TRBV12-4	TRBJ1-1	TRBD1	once	CASSTLAGGEAFF	TGTGCCAGCAGTACGCTAGCAGGGGGAGAAGCTTTCTTT
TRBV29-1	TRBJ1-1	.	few	CSVKSQLNTEAFF	TGCAGCGTTAAAAGTCAACTTAACACTGAAGCTTTCTTT
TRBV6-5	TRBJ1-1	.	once	CASNTGGTEAFF	TGTGCCAGCAATACGGGGGGCACTGAAGCTTTCTTT
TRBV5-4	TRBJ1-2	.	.	CASSLPPRDGYTF	TGTGCCAGCAGTCTGCCCCCCCGGGATGGCTACACCTTC
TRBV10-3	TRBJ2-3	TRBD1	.	CAISPLNTGGLGADTQYF	TGTGCCATCAGCCCACTGAATACAGGGGGCCTGGGGGCAGATACGCAGTATTTT
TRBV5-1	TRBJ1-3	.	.	CASRRSSGNTIYF	TGCGCCAGCAGAAGGAGCTCTGGAAACACCATATATTTT
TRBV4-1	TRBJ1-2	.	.	CASSQAGSRAGHYGYTF	TGCGCCAGCAGCCAAGCCGGTTCTCGAGCCGGACATTATGGCTACACCTTC
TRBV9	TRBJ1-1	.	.	CASSPNGGSTEAFF	TGTGCCAGCAGCCCCAATGGGGGCAGCACTGAAGCTTTCTTT
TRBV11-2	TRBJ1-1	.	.	CASSQRLPTGNTEAFF	TGTGCCAGCAGCCAACGTCTACCCACAGGGAACACTGAAGCTTTCTTT